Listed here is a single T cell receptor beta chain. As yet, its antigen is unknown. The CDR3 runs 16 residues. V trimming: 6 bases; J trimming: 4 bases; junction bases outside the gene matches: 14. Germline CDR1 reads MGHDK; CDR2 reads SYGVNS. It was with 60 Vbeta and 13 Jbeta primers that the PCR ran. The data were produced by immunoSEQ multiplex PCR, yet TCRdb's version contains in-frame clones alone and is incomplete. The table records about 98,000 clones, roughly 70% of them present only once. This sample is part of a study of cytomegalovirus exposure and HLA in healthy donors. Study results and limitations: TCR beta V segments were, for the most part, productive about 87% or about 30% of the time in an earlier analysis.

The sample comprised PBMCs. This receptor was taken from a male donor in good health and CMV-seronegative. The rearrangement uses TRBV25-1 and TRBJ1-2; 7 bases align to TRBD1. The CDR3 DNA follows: TGTGCCAGCAGCGATACCGGGACAGTCTTTTCCTATGGCTACACCTTC. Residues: CASSDTGTVFSYGYTF.